This TCR beta chain was sequenced during a study of Ad26.COV2.S vaccination and SARS-CoV-2 variants. Findings and caveats of the study: It was found that vaccine and placebo recipients had similar non-spike TCR breadth.

Looked up from germline, CDR1 is SGHAT and CDR2 is FQDESV (reference sequence). Trimming left V 5 bases short and J 7 bases short, with 8 bases between. The CDR3 consists of 12 residues. About this clone itself: Its specificity is not known.

Assay: immunoSEQ multiplex PCR; the TCRdb copy retains only in-frame clones and omits some. This sample has roughly 510,000 clones, with around 88% found just once. As to treatment: some 20 received Ad26.COV2.S at low or high dose, single or two shots; about 5 received placebo; per-sample allocation not given. The study sampled participants on day 63 after the first vaccine or placebo injection. Boston hosted the donor, who was an adult aged 18-55 years. The vaccine delivered Wuhan-strain SARS-CoV-2 spike through an Ad26 vector. The V gene is TRBV11-1, the J gene TRBJ1-4, with no clear D. Sample: peripheral blood, taken in a trial of Ad26.COV2.S vaccine versus placebo. This clonotype originated in a person aged 18-60 years who received the Ad26.COV2.S COVID-19 vaccine or a placebo. The CDR3 is CASSQSLEKLFF. The CDR3 coding sequence is TGTGCCAGCAGCCAGTCACTTGAAAAACTGTTTTTT.